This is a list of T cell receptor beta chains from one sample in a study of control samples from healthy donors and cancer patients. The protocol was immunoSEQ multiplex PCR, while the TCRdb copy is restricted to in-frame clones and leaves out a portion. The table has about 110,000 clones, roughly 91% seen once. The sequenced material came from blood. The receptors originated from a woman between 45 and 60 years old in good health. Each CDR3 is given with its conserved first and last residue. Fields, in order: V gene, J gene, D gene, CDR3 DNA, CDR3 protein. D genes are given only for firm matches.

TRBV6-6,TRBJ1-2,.,TGTGCCAGCAGTTACGACGGTGCTAACTATGGCTACACCTTC,CASSYDGANYGYTF
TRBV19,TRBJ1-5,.,TGTGCCAGTAGTCAGACGGGACCTAGCAATCAGCCCCAGCATTTT,CASSQTGPSNQPQHF
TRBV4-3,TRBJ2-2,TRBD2,TGCGCCAGCAGCCAAGGACTAGCGGTCACCGGGGAGCTGTTTTTT,CASSQGLAVTGELFF
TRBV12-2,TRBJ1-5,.,TGTGCAAGTCGCCCTGTATTCGACAGCGCACGTAGCAATCAGCCCCAGCATTTT,CASRPVFDSARSNQPQHF
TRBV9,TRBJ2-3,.,TGTGCCAGCAGCGTCTACGGGATCGGCACAGATACGCAGTATTTT,CASSVYGIGTDTQYF
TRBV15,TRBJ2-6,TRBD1,TGTGCCACCAGCAGACTACGGACAGGGGTAAACTCTGGGGCCAACGTCCTGACTTTC,CATSRLRTGVNSGANVLTF
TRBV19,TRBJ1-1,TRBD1,TGTGCCAGTAGTATTAGGTCCGTAGCCGGGACAGCCTCCGCTTTCTTT,CASSIRSVAGTASAFF
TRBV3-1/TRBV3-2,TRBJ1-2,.,TGTGCCAGCAGCCCTACTGGATGGGAAGCTAACTATGGCTACACCTTC,CASSPTGWEANYGYTF
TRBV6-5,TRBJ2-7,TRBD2,TGTGCCAGCAGCCCCCTAGCGGGGCCCTACGAGCAGTACTTC,CASSPLAGPYEQYF
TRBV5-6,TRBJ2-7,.,TGTGCCAGCAGCCGTGGGCGGCACGAGCAGTACTTC,CASSRGRHEQYF
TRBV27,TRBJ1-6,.,TGTGCCAGCAGTACTTTTATGGGTCCCCTCCACTTT,CASSTFMGPLHF
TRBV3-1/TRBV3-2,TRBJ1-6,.,TGTGCCAGCAGGAACAGGGCCGATAAAACCCTCCACTTT,CASRNRADKTLHF
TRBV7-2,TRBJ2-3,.,TGTGCCAGCAGCCCAGCGATAGGGGCAGATACGCAGTATTTT,CASSPAIGADTQYF
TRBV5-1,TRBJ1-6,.,TGCGCCAGCAGCGGGGACCGGGATCTAGGCCAAAGCTCCTATAATTCACCCCTCCACTTT,CASSGDRDLGQSSYNSPLHF
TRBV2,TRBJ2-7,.,TGTGCCAGCAGTGAGGTGTACTTC,CASSEVYF